This T cell receptor (beta chain) came from a study of cytomegalovirus exposure and HLA in healthy donors. Study outcomes and limitations: In a later analysis, CMV-associated beta chains were mostly HLA-associated, it appeared.

With respect to this clone: Its antigen is as yet unknown.

Trimming stripped 4 bases from V and 5 bases from J, with 11 bases between. The CDR3 runs to 13 residues. CDR1 SGHAT and CDR2 FQNNGV come from the germline V gene. PCR used 60 Vbeta primers and 13 Jbeta primers. TCRdb's copy holds only in-frame clones and misses some; the assay was immunoSEQ multiplex PCR. The table lists 65,000 to 95,000 clones, just under 80% of them singletons, with roughly 2.5% in the top ten. The sequence derives from a male donor in good health and CMV-seropositive. Sequenced: PBMCs. This chain joins TRBV11-2 and TRBJ1-2; perhaps TRBD1 as D (5 bases). The CDR3: CASSSDRGYGYTF. CDR3 DNA sequence: TGTGCCAGCAGCTCCGACAGAGGTTATGGCTACACCTTC.